Here is one T cell receptor (beta chain) with its context. In the authors' methods: Estimated nucleated cell counts came from reference gene primer amplification. Some clones are missing from TCRdb's copy, which holds only in-frame ones; the method was immunoSEQ multiplex PCR. V and J calls and clone size are copied from that table; D and trimming were computed from the DNA. Of fewer than 300,000 clones in the sample, approximately 84% were seen once. This sample is drawn from a study of blood T cell repertoires in COVID-19. Study in general: Acute-phase and convalescent COVID-19 samples originated in the United States, Italy and Spain. PBMCs, B-cell-depleted T cells, or T cells were the source of the cDNA or gDNA that made up the material.

With 2 bases clipped from V and 7 bases from J, the junction kept 7 bases outside the gene matches. This CDR3 is 16 amino acids long. Germline lookup yields CDR1 SGHAT and CDR2 FQNNGV. Enrolment of Seattle patients took place during active infection, and they were followed longitudinally. The sample taken for sequencing was peripheral blood. The receptor comes from a man in his fifties or sixties with COVID-19, enrolled during active disease. The chain uses TRBV11-2 and TRBJ2-2; 10 bases match TRBD2. CDR3 DNA: TGTGCCAGCAGCTTAAGGCTAGCGGGAGACGGCGGGGAGCTGTTTTTT. It codes for CASSLRLAGDGGELFF.